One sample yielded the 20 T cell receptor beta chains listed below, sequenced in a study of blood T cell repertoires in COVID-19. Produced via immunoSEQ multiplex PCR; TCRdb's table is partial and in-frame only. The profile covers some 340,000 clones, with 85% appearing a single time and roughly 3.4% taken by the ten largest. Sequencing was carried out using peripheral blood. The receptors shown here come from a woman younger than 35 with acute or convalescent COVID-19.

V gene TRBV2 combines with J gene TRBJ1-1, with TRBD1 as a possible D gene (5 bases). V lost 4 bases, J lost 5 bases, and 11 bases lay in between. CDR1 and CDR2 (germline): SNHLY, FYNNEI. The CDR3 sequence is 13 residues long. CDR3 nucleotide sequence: TGTGCCAGCAGTGGCGGGGGGGGGACTGAAGCTTTCTTT. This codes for CASSGGGGTEAFF.

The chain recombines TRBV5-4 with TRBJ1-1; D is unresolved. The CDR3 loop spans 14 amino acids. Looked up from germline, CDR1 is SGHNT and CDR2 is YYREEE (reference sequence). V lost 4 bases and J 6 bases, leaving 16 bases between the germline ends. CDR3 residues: CASSHFAAQSEAFF. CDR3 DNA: TGTGCCAGCAGCCACTTCGCGGCCCAATCTGAAGCTTTCTTT.

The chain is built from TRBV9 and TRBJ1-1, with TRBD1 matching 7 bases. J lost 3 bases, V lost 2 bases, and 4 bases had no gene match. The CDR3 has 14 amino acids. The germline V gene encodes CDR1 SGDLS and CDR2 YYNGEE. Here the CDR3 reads CASSVNQGDTEAFF. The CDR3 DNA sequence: TGTGCCAGCAGCGTTAATCAGGGGGACACTGAAGCTTTCTTT.

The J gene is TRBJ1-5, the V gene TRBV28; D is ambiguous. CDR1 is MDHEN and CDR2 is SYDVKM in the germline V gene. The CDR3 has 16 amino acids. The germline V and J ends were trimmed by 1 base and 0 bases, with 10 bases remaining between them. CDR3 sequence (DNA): TGTGCCAGCAGTTTATTTTCCCGGGGTAGCAATCAGCCCCAGCATTTT. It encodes CASSLFSRGSNQPQHF. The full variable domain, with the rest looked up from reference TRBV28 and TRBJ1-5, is DVKVTQSSRYLVKRTGEKVFLECVQDMDHENMFWYRQDPGLGLRLIYFSYDVKMKEKGDIPEGYSVSREKKERFSLILESASTNQTSMYLCASSLFSRGSNQPQHFGDGTRLSIL.

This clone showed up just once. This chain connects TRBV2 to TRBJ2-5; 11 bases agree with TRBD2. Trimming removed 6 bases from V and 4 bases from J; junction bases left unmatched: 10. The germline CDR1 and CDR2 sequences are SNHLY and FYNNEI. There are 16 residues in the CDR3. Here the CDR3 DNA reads TGTGCCAGCAGACCACCGGGACTAGCGGCTCCAGAGACCCAGTACTTC. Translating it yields CASRPPGLAAPETQYF.

This CDR3 is CASSLGGTSESYEQYF. The CDR3 region has the DNA TGTGCCAGCAGCTTGGGTGGGACTAGCGAATCCTACGAGCAGTACTTC. This chain uses TRBV5-6 with TRBJ2-7; 10 bases fit TRBD2. CDR1 is SGHDT and CDR2 is YYEEEE in the germline V gene. V shed 0 bases, J shed 1 base, and the junction held 4 bases outside the gene matches. The CDR3 runs to 16 residues.

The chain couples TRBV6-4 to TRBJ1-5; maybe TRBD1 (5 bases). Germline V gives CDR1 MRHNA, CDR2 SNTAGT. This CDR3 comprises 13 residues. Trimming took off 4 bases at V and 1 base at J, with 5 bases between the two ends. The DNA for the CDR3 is TGTGCCAGCAGTGCAGGGAGCAATCAGCCCCAGCATTTT. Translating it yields CASSAGSNQPQHF.

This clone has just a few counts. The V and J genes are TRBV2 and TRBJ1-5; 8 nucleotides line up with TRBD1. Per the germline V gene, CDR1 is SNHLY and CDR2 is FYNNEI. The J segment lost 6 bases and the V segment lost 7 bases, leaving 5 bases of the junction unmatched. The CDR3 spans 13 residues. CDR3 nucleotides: TGTGCCAGCACGAGGACAGGGAGTCAGCCCCAGCATTTT. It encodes CASTRTGSQPQHF. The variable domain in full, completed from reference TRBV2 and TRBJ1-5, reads EPEVTQTPSHQVTQMGQEVILRCVPISNHLYFYWYRQILGQKVEFLVSFYNNEISEKSEIFDDQFSVERPDGSNFTLKIRSTKLEDSAMYFCASTRTGSQPQHFGDGTRLSIL.

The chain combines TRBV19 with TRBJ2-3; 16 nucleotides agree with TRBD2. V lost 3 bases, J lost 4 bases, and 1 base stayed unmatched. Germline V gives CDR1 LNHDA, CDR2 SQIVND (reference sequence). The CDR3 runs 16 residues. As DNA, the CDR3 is TGTGCCAGTAGTATGGGACTAGCGGGGGGGGCAGATACGCAGTATTTT. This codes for CASSMGLAGGADTQYF.

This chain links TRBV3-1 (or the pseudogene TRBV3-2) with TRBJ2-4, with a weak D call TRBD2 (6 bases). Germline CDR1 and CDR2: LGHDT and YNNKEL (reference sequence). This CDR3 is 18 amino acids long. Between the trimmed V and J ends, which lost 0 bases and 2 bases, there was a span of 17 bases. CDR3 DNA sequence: TGTGCCAGCAGCCAAGAAGGCGGGGTCGTACGGACCAAAAACATTCAGTACTTC. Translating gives CASSQEGGVVRTKNIQYF.

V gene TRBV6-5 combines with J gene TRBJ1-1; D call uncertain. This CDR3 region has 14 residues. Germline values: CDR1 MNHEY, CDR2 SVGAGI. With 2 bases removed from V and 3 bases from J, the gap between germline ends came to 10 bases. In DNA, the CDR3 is TGTGCCAGCAGTTACGGCAGGTGGGACACTGAAGCTTTCTTT. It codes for CASSYGRWDTEAFF.

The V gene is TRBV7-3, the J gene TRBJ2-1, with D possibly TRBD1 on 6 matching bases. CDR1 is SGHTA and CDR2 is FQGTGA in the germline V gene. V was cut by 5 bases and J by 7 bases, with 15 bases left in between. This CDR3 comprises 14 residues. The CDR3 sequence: CASSPAGAGNEQFF. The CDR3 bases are TGTGCCAGCAGCCCTGCAGGGGCAGGGAATGAGCAGTTCTTC.

The CDR3 sequence: CASSHQRQGLGYTF. In DNA, the CDR3 is TGCGCCAGCAGCCACCAGAGACAGGGCCTGGGCTACACCTTC. The chain uses TRBV4-1 and TRBJ1-2; 7 bases agree with TRBD1. Germline-derived CDR1 and CDR2 are MGHRA and YSYEKL. The V gene end was trimmed by 3 bases and the J gene end by 8 bases; junction bases not matched to a gene: 9. CDR3 length: 14 amino acids.

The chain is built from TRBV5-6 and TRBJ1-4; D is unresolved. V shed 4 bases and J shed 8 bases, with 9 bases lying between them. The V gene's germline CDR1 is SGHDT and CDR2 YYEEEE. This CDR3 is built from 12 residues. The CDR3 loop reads CASSMFREKLFF. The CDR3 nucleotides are TGTGCCAGCAGCATGTTTCGGGAAAAACTGTTTTTT. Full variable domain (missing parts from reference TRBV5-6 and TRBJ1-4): DAGVTQSPTHLIKTRGQQVTLRCSPKSGHDTVSWYQQALGQGPQFIFQYYEEEERQRGNFPDRFSGHQFPNYSSELNVNALLLGDSALYLCASSMFREKLFFGSGTQLSVL.

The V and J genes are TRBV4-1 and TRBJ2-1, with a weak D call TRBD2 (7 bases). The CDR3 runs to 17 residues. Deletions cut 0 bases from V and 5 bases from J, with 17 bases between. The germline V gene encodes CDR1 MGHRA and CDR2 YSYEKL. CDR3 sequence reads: CASSQDPGGGLNNEQFF. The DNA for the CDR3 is TGCGCCAGCAGCCAAGACCCTGGCGGGGGCCTCAACAATGAGCAGTTCTTC.

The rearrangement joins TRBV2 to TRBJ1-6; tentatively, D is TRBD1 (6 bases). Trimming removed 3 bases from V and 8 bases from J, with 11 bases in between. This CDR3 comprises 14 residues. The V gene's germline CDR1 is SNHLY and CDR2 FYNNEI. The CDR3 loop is CASSEGAQDSPLHF. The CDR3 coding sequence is TGTGCCAGCAGTGAGGGGGCTCAGGATTCACCCCTCCACTTT.

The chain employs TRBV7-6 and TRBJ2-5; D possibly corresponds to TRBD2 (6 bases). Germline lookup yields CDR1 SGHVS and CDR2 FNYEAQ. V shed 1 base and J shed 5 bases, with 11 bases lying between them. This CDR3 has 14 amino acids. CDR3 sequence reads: CASSLGVGGETQYF. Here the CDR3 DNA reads TGTGCCAGCAGCTTAGGGGTCGGAGGGGAGACCCAGTACTTC.

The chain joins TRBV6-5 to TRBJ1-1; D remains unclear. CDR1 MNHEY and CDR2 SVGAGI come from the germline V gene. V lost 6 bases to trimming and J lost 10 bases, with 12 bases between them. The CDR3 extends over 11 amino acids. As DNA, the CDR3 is TGTGCCAGCAGCACAAAGGAGGGAGCTTTCTTT. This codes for CASSTKEGAFF.

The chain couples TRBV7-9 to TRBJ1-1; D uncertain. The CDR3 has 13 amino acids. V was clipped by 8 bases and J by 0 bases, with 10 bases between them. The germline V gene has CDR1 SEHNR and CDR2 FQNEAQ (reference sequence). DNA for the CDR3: TGTGCCAGCGCGCGGGGAATGAACACTGAAGCTTTCTTT. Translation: CASARGMNTEAFF.

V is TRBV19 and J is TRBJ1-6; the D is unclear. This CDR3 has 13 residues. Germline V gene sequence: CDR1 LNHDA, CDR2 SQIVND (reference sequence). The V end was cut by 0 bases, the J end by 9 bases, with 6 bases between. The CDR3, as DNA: TGTGCCAGTAGTATAGATCGTAGTTCACCCCTCCACTTT. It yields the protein CASSIDRSSPLHF. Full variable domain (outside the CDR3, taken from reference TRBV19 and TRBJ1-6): DGGITQSPKYLFRKEGQNVTLSCEQNLNHDAMYWYRQDPGQGLRLIYYSQIVNDFQKGDIAEGYSVSREKKESFPLTVTSAQKNPTAFYLCASSIDRSSPLHFGNGTRLTVT.